Each of the 25 T cell receptor beta chains below was sequenced from the same sample in a study of shared clonotypes between healthy human individuals. Some clones are missing from TCRdb's copy, which holds only in-frame ones; the method was immunoSEQ multiplex PCR. The repertoire has millions of clones, around 90% of them found once; the top ten carry over 0.12%. The sequenced material came from naive CD4+ T cells sorted from blood. Subset here: CD45RA+ positively selected. All receptors come from a man aged 18-30 years in good health.

This chain joins TRBV6-6 and TRBJ1-2; D unresolved. Germline CDR1 MNHNY, CDR2 SVGAGI (reference sequence). The CDR3 consists of 13 residues. Trimming left V 5 bases short and J 8 bases short, with 15 bases between. This CDR3 reads CASSPGGPRGYTF. CDR3 DNA sequence: TGTGCCAGCAGTCCCGGTGGACCACGGGGCTACACCTTC.

This chain links TRBV21-1 with TRBJ2-7; the table gives TRBD1 as D, unverified against the DNA. TRBV21-1 is shown as a pseudogene. The CDR3 contains 19 residues. The CDR3 sequence: CASSKIGGQGSLFTYEQYF. The CDR3, as DNA: TGTGCCAGCAGCAAAATAGGAGGACAGGGGAGCCTATTCACCTACGAGCAGTACTTC.

The genes are TRBV10-3 and TRBJ1-5, with TRBD1 as a possible D gene (6 bases). Per germline, CDR1 ENHRY and CDR2 SYGVKD. Trimming stripped 2 bases from V and 3 bases from J, with 11 bases between. The CDR3 loop spans 15 amino acids. The CDR3 DNA sequence: TGTGCCATCAGTGAGGGGGGCAGCTCCAATCAGCCCCAGCATTTT. The encoded protein is CAISEGGSSNQPQHF.

V gene TRBV6-5 combines with J gene TRBJ1-1, with D hard to call. Germline CDR1 reads MNHEY; CDR2 reads SVGAGI. V lost 5 bases and J lost 6, with 13 bases in between. The CDR3 covers 13 residues. CDR3: CASSLPNNAEAFF. The CDR3 DNA follows: TGTGCCAGCAGTCTGCCAAACAACGCTGAAGCTTTCTTT.

This clone was seen a few times. The chain couples TRBV27 to TRBJ1-5; 12 bases fit TRBD1. Germline CDR1 is MNHEY and CDR2 is SMNVEV (reference sequence). The CDR3 is 15 amino acids. The trim removed 6 bases at V and 2 bases at J, leaving 2 bases unmatched. CDR3 coding DNA: TGTGCCAGCAGGGGACAGGGGGCTGGCAATCAGCCCCAGCATTTT. Translating gives CASRGQGAGNQPQHF.

In its sample, this clone was seen once. The V and J genes are TRBV27 and TRBJ2-7; D remains ambiguous. Per the germline V gene, CDR1 is MNHEY and CDR2 is SMNVEV (reference sequence). Trimming left V 5 bases short and J 2 bases short, with 19 bases between. CDR3 size: 16 residues. Here the CDR3 reads CASSNAFGNPPYEQYF. The CDR3 coding sequence is TGTGCCAGCAGTAACGCCTTTGGGAACCCCCCCTACGAGCAGTACTTC.

CDR3 DNA sequence: TGTGCCTGGAGTCGGGTTAGGGCCGCAGGGGGTGGCTACACCTTC. Translating it yields CAWSRVRAAGGGYTF. The chain employs TRBV30 and TRBJ1-2, with TRBD1 matching 7 bases. The CDR3 covers 15 residues. V lost 2 bases, J lost 7 bases, and 13 bases stayed unmatched. CDR1 is GTSNPN, CDR2 SVGIG, per germline (reference sequence). The variable domain in full, completed from reference TRBV30 and TRBJ1-2, reads SQTIHQWPATLVQPVGSPLSLECTVEGTSNPNLYWYRQAAGRGLQLLFYSVGIGQISSEVPQNLSASRPQDRQFILSSKKLLLSDSGFYLCAWSRVRAAGGGYTFGSGTRLTVV.

V is TRBV7-2 and J is TRBJ2-5, with 14 bases aligning to TRBD2. Trimming removed 4 bases from V and 4 bases from J; junction bases left unmatched: 5. The CDR3 is 16 amino acids. Germline CDR1 SGHTA, CDR2 FQGNSA. CDR3 residues: CASSWGLAGVAETQYF. As DNA, the CDR3 is TGTGCCAGCAGCTGGGGACTAGCGGGAGTTGCAGAGACCCAGTACTTC. The full variable domain, completed using reference TRBV7-2 and TRBJ2-5, is GAGVSQSPSNKVTEKGKDVELRCDPISGHTALYWYRQSLGQGLEFLIYFQGNSAPDKSGLPSDRFSAERTGGSVSTLTIQRTQQEDSAVYLCASSWGLAGVAETQYFGPGTRLLVL.

This rearrangement joins TRBV27 to TRBJ2-7; D is possibly TRBD2 (5 bases). CDR1 and CDR2 from the germline V gene are MNHEY and SMNVEV (reference sequence). Trimming took off 3 bases at V and 9 bases at J, with 15 bases between the two ends. The CDR3 totals 13 residues. The CDR3 region has the DNA TGTGCCAGCAGTTTCTCCGGGGTGGAAGGGCAGTACTTC. As protein: CASSFSGVEGQYF.

Comments on this clone: Other nucleotide sequences in the sample specify the same CDR3. The rearrangement links TRBV5-1 to TRBJ2-1; 12 bases line up with TRBD2. This CDR3 contains 17 residues. The junction had 3 bases not matched to a gene; V was cut back by 0 bases and J by 2 bases. CDR1 and CDR2 from the germline V gene are SGHRS and YFSETQ. CDR3 nucleotides: TGCGCCAGCAGCTTGGGACTAGCGGGGGTCCCCTACAATGAGCAGTTCTTC. It codes for CASSLGLAGVPYNEQFF.

V gene TRBV5-1 combines with J gene TRBJ2-3, with 9 bases fitting TRBD2. This CDR3 spans 15 amino acids. Germline V gene lookup returns CDR1 SGHRS and CDR2 YFSETQ. V was clipped by 0 bases and J by 5 bases; unmatched bases: 4. Here the CDR3 DNA reads TGCGCCAGCAGCTTGGGTAGCGGGAGTGTAGATACGCAGTATTTT. Translated, it gives CASSLGSGSVDTQYF.

The chain couples TRBV18 to TRBJ2-7; D ambiguous. The CDR3 totals 15 residues. CDR1 KGHSH and CDR2 LQKENI come from the germline V gene. V lost 3 bases and J 0 bases, leaving 12 bases between the germline ends. The CDR3 nucleotides read TGTGCCAGCTCACCTCCCAGTTTGACCTCCTACGAGCAGTACTTC. The encoded protein is CASSPPSLTSYEQYF.

The chain joins TRBV30 to TRBJ1-1; D is unresolved. Germline loops: CDR1 GTSNPN, CDR2 SVGIG (reference sequence). The CDR3 runs 11 residues. The CDR3 nucleotides are TGTGCTTACACGTGGGACACTGAAGCTTTCTTT. Translating it yields CAYTWDTEAFF.

CDR3 protein: CASSLVGQNYEQYF. The CDR3, as DNA: TGTGCCAGCAGCTTAGTAGGACAGAACTACGAGCAGTACTTC. This sequence joins TRBV7-2 and TRBJ2-7, with D perhaps TRBD1 (6 bases). The CDR3 runs 14 residues. Germline values: CDR1 SGHTA, CDR2 FQGNSA. Between the trimmed V and J ends, which lost 1 base and 3 bases, there was a span of 10 bases.

This clone was detected once. This chain uses TRBV2 with TRBJ1-6, with 8 bases that match TRBD1. The V and J ends lost 2 bases and 9 bases, in that order; junction bases with no gene match: 12. CDR1 is SNHLY and CDR2 is FYNNEI in the germline V gene. The CDR3 spans 17 residues. The CDR3 region is CASSESAGQGRGSPLHF. Written as DNA, the CDR3 is TGTGCCAGCAGTGAATCGGCAGGACAGGGACGAGGTTCACCCCTCCACTTT.

The rearrangement uses TRBV2 and TRBJ1-1, with unresolved D. Germline assignment: CDR1 SNHLY and CDR2 FYNNEI. CDR3 length: 14 residues. With 7 bases removed from V and 1 base from J, the gap between germline ends came to 13 bases. CDR3 loop: CASNGRETNTEAFF. CDR3 nucleotides: TGTGCCAGCAATGGACGGGAAACGAACACTGAAGCTTTCTTT. The complete variable domain, with remaining parts taken from reference TRBV2 and TRBJ1-1, reads EPEVTQTPSHQVTQMGQEVILRCVPISNHLYFYWYRQILGQKVEFLVSFYNNEISEKSEIFDDQFSVERPDGSNFTLKIRSTKLEDSAMYFCASNGRETNTEAFFGQGTRLTVV.

The chain combines TRBV7-9 with TRBJ2-7; D is unclear. With 5 bases removed from V and 5 bases from J, the gap between germline ends came to 10 bases. The germline V gene has CDR1 SEHNR and CDR2 FQNEAQ (reference sequence). The CDR3 runs to 12 residues. CDR3 residues: CASSATLDEQYF. The CDR3 DNA sequence: TGTGCCAGCAGCGCCACATTGGACGAGCAGTACTTC.

The chain is built from TRBV7-2 and TRBJ1-6, with D perhaps matching TRBD1 (5 bases). Trimming left V 2 bases short and J 4 bases short, with 12 bases between. The CDR3 runs 16 residues. Germline lookup yields CDR1 SGHTA and CDR2 FQGNSA. CDR3 sequence reads: CASSLTGRFYNSPLHF. The CDR3 DNA sequence: TGTGCCAGCAGCTTAACGGGACGGTTTTATAATTCACCCCTCCACTTT.

The V call is TRBV28, the J call TRBJ1-2; 10 bases align to TRBD1. Germline V lookup: CDR1 MDHEN, CDR2 SYDVKM. Trimming at V came to 6 bases and at J to 0 bases, leaving 4 bases not matched to a gene. This CDR3 has 15 amino acids. The CDR3 sequence is CASRGQGVANYGYTF. The DNA for the CDR3 is TGTGCCAGCAGAGGACAGGGGGTAGCTAACTATGGCTACACCTTC.

The chain uses TRBV2 and TRBJ1-5, with D possibly being TRBD1 (5 bases). Trimming removed 4 bases from V and 0 bases from J, with 10 bases in between. The germline CDR1 and CDR2 sequences are SNHLY and FYNNEI. The CDR3 contains 15 residues. CDR3 sequence: CASSVQGDSNQPQHF. The CDR3 DNA reads TGTGCCAGCAGTGTTCAAGGGGATAGCAATCAGCCCCAGCATTTT.

The chain links TRBV4-1 to TRBJ1-5; D gene uncertain. Germline CDR1 is MGHRA and CDR2 is YSYEKL. The CDR3 is 15 residues long. The V end lost 0 bases, the J end lost 8 bases, and 14 bases lay between the germline ends. CDR3 in amino acids: CASSQEGRTPEPQHF. The CDR3 nucleotides read TGCGCCAGCAGCCAAGAAGGGCGGACTCCGGAGCCCCAGCATTTT.

This chain uses TRBV30 with TRBJ2-7, with 9 bases fitting TRBD1. The CDR3 loop spans 12 amino acids. J lost 1 base, V lost 8 bases, and 3 bases had no gene match. Germline V gives CDR1 GTSNPN, CDR2 SVGIG (reference sequence). The CDR3 sequence: CAGGQGSYEQYF. The DNA of the CDR3 is TGTGCCGGGGGACAGGGTTCCTACGAGCAGTACTTC.

The V gene is TRBV7-9, the J gene TRBJ1-4; 8 nucleotides align to TRBD1. CDR3 size: 14 residues. V was pared by 5 bases and J by 8 bases, with 7 bases of the junction left unmatched. The germline gives CDR1 SEHNR, CDR2 FQNEAQ (reference sequence). The CDR3 DNA is TGTGCCAGCAGCCAACAGGGGGGTTTCGAAAAACTGTTTTTT. It is translated as CASSQQGGFEKLFF. Combining the CDR3 with reference TRBV7-9 and TRBJ1-4 gives the whole variable domain DTGVSQNPRHKITKRGQNVTFRCDPISEHNRLYWYRQTLGQGPEFLTYFQNEAQLEKSRLLSDRFSAERPKGSFSTLEIQRTEQGDSAMYLCASSQQGGFEKLFFGSGTQLSVL.

Notes on this clone: Other DNA variants within this sample encode the same CDR3. The V gene is TRBV6-5, the J gene TRBJ2-3, with D perhaps matching TRBD1 (6 bases). Between the trimmed V and J ends, which lost 6 bases and 4 bases, there was a span of 11 bases. This CDR3 is 13 amino acids long. Germline loops: CDR1 MNHEY, CDR2 SVGAGI. Here the CDR3 reads CASSRGRADTQYF. The CDR3 DNA is TGTGCCAGCAGCAGGGGTCGGGCAGATACGCAGTATTTT.

CDR3 residues: CASGRSGNTIYF. The CDR3 DNA reads as TGTGCCAGCGGGAGAAGTGGAAACACCATATATTTT. The chain has TRBV28 and TRBJ1-3; no firm D call. The V end was cut by 8 bases, the J end by 3 bases, with 8 bases between. Germline-derived CDR1 and CDR2 are MDHEN and SYDVKM. The length of the CDR3 is 12 residues.